One and the same sample provided the 6 T cell receptor beta chains below, sequenced in a study of cytomegalovirus exposure and HLA in healthy donors. The PCR had 60 Vbeta and 13 Jbeta primers. Measured with immunoSEQ multiplex PCR; TCRdb has only the in-frame clones, and not every one. The sample lists some 160,000 clones, approximately 80% occurring once. The sample consisted of PBMCs. The receptors here all came from a male donor in good health and CMV-seronegative.

This chain links TRBV5-1 with TRBJ1-4, with 9 bases that match TRBD1. The CDR3 runs 16 residues. V lost 0 bases, J lost 0 bases, and 0 bases stayed unmatched. The germline V gene encodes CDR1 SGHRS and CDR2 YFSETQ. In nucleotides, the CDR3 is TGCGCCAGCAGCTTGGGGACAGGGGCAACTAATGAAAAACTGTTTTTT. Its translation is CASSLGTGATNEKLFF.

The chain is built from TRBV5-6 and TRBJ1-5, with D perhaps matching TRBD1 (5 bases). The CDR3 is 14 amino acids. Germline V CDR1 and CDR2: SGHDT, YYEEEE. V shed 0 bases and J shed 5 bases, with 9 bases lying between them. In DNA form, the CDR3 reads TGTGCCAGCAGCTTGGCGGGGGTTTATCAGCCCCAGCATTTT. This codes for CASSLAGVYQPQHF.

The chain carries TRBV7-3 and TRBJ1-5; 8 bases align to TRBD1. Germline V lookup: CDR1 SGHTA, CDR2 FQGTGA. This CDR3 region has 13 residues. The ends lost 8 bases at V and 7 bases at J; junction bases unmatched: 7. The CDR3 is CASLRGLRQPQHF. The CDR3 bases are TGTGCCAGCCTCAGGGGGCTCAGACAGCCCCAGCATTTT.

Here the CDR3 reads CASSYTGDSYEQYF. As DNA, the CDR3 is TGTGCCAGCAGTTACACGGGGGACTCCTACGAGCAGTACTTC. The J gene is TRBJ2-7, the V gene TRBV6-5, with D possibly TRBD2 on 6 matching bases. The length of the CDR3 is 14 residues. Germline CDR1 is MNHEY and CDR2 is SVGAGI. The V gene lost 2 bases and the J gene lost 0 bases, with 8 bases spanning the gap.

The gene calls are TRBV9 and TRBJ1-2; TRBD1 might be the D (6 bases). The CDR3 covers 15 residues. Germline V gene sequence: CDR1 SGDLS, CDR2 YYNGEE. V gave up 2 bases and J gave up 1 base, with 12 bases separating them. CDR3: CASSVTGSGNYGYTF. In DNA, the CDR3 is TGTGCCAGCAGCGTCACAGGGTCCGGTAACTATGGCTACACCTTC.

The gene calls are TRBV28 and TRBJ2-1; 7 nucleotides line up with TRBD2. This CDR3 is 16 amino acids long. Germline lookup yields CDR1 MDHEN and CDR2 SYDVKM. V lost 6 bases, J lost 1 base, and 9 bases stayed unmatched. Here the CDR3 reads CASSGAGGGSYNEQFF. CDR3 nucleotide sequence: TGTGCCAGCAGCGGGGCTGGGGGGGGGTCCTACAATGAGCAGTTCTTC.